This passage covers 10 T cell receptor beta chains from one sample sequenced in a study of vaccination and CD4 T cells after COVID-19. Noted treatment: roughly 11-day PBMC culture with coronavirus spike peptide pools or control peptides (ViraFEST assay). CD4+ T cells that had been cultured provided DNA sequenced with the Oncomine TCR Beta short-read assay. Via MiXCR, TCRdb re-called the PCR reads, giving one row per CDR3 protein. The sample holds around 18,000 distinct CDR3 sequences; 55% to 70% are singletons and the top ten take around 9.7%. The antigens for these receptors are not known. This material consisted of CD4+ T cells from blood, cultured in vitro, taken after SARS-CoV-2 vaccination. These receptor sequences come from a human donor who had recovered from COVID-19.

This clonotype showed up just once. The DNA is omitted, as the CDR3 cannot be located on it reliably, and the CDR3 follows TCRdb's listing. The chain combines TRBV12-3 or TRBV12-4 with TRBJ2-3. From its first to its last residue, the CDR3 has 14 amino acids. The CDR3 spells CASSSSRSTDTQYF.

The CDR3 nucleotides read TGTGCCAGCAGCTTAGAGATCCCGACTACCCAAGAGACCCAGTACTTC. Its protein product is CASSLEIPTTQETQYF. This chain links TRBV7-2 with TRBJ2-5, with D perhaps TRBD2 (5 bases). Germline V gene data show CDR1 as SGHTA and CDR2 as FQGNSA. The germline V and J ends were trimmed by 1 base and 1 base, with 13 bases remaining between them. The CDR3 runs to 16 residues.

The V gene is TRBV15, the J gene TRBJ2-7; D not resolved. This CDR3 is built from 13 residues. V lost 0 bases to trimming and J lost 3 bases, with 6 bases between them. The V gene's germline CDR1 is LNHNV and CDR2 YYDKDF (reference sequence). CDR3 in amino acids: CATSREGFYEQYF. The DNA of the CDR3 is TGTGCCACCAGCAGAGAGGGTTTCTACGAGCAGTACTTC. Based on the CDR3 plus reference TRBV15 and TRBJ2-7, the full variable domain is DAMVIQNPRYQVTQFGKPVTLSCSQTLNHNVMYWYQQKSSQAPKLLFHYYDKDFNNEADTPDNFQSRRPNTSFCFLDIRSPGLGDTAMYLCATSREGFYEQYFGPGTRLTVT.

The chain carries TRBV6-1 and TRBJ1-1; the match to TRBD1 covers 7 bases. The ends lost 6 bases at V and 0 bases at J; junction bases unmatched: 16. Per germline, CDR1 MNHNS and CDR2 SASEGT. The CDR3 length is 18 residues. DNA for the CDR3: TGTGCCAGCAGACCCAACAGGGGCGTTGTGACGGTGAACACTGAAGCTTTCTTT. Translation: CASRPNRGVVTVNTEAFF.

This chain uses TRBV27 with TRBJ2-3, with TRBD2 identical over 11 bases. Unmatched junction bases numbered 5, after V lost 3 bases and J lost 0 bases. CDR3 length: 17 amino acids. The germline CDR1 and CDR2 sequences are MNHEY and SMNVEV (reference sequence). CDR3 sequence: CASSFAGLAASTDTQYF. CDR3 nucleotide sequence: TGTGCCAGCAGTTTCGCGGGACTAGCGGCTAGCACAGATACGCAGTATTTT.

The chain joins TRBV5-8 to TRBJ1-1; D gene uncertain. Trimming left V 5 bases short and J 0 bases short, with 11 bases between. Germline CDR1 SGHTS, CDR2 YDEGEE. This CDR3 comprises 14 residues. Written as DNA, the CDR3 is TGTGCCAGCAGTATATCGGGGATGAACACTGAAGCTTTCTTT. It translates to CASSISGMNTEAFF.

CDR3 residues: CSASPTGLQSGYTF. The CDR3 DNA reads as TGCAGTGCTAGCCCTACAGGTCTGCAAAGTGGCTACACCTTC. J is TRBJ1-2 and V is TRBV20-1; TRBD1 might be the D (5 bases). The ends were cut back, 3 bases at V and 7 bases at J, with 18 bases in the middle. The CDR3 loop spans 14 amino acids. Looked up from germline, CDR1 is DFQATT and CDR2 is SNEGSKA (reference sequence).

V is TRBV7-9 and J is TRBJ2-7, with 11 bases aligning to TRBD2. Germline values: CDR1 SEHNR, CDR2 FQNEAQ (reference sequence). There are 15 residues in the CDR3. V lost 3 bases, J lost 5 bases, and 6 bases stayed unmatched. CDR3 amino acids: CASSFSGTSGDEQYF. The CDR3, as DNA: TGTGCCAGCAGCTTCTCCGGGACTAGCGGAGACGAGCAGTACTTC.

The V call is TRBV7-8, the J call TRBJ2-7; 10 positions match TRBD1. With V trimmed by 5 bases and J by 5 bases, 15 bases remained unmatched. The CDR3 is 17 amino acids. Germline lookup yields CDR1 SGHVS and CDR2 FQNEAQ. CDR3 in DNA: TGTGCCAGCAGCCCTGCTACCCGGGACAGGGGAGTCGACGAGCAGTACTTC. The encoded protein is CASSPATRDRGVDEQYF.

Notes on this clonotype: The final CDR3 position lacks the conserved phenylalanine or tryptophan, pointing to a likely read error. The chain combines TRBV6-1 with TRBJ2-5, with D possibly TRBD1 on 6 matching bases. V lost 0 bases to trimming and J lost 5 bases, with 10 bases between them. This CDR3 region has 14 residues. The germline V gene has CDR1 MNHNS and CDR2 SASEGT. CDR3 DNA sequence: TGTGCCAGCAGTGAAGCGGGGGCCCTGGAGACCCAGTACTAC. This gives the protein CASSEAGALETQYY.